A selection of T cell receptor beta chains follows, all from one sample in a study of Ad26.COV2.S vaccination and SARS-CoV-2 variants. The table came from immunoSEQ multiplex PCR; TCRdb's copy has only in-frame clones and leaves some out. The sample includes a few hundred thousand clones, 83% of them seen just once. Sequences were derived from peripheral blood, sampled in a trial of Ad26.COV2.S vaccine versus placebo. These receptors all stem from a person aged 18-65 years who received the Ad26.COV2.S COVID-19 vaccine or a placebo. Both conserved end residues are part of each CDR3. D genes are given only for firm matches. Clone size, where shown, is once, few, many, or a class for clones that have expanded.

d_call,j_call,clone_size,v_call,cdr3_aa,cdr3_nt
NA,TRBJ2-1,NA,TRBV7-2,CASSLFLASQNEQFF,TGTGCCAGCAGCTTGTTTCTAGCGTCCCAGAATGAGCAGTTCTTC
NA,TRBJ2-1,NA,TRBV29-1,CSVVLVGRGPNNEQFF,TGCAGCGTTGTGTTGGTTGGGCGAGGGCCAAACAATGAGCAGTTCTTC
TRBD1,TRBJ2-5,once,TRBV29-1,CSVEGGTGELETQYF,TGCAGCGTTGAAGGCGGGACAGGGGAGCTGGAGACCCAGTACTTC
NA,TRBJ2-7,NA,TRBV4-1,CASSQVRRSEQYF,TGCGCCAGCAGCCAAGTTCGCAGGTCCGAGCAGTACTTC
NA,TRBJ1-2,NA,TRBV6-5,CASRDIYGYTF,TGTGCCAGCAGGGACATCTATGGCTACACCTTC
NA,TRBJ2-5,once,TRBV5-1,CASSSRDLQETQYF,TGCGCCAGCAGCTCCCGGGACCTACAAGAGACCCAGTACTTC
TRBD1,TRBJ1-1,NA,TRBV4-1,CASSQTGTGVTEAFF,TGCGCCAGCAGCCAAACCGGGACAGGGGTAACTGAAGCTTTCTTT
NA,TRBJ1-2,NA,TRBV7-2,CASSVAKTGLYGYTF,TGTGCCAGCAGCGTAGCTAAGACAGGTCTCTATGGCTACACCTTC
TRBD2,TRBJ2-7,NA,TRBV3-1/TRBV3-2,CASSHGPSLAGNYEQYF,TGTGCCAGCAGCCATGGCCCGTCACTAGCGGGAAACTACGAGCAGTACTTC
NA,TRBJ1-2,NA,TRBV4-2,CASSQDQGLGYGYTF,TGTGCCAGCAGCCAAGATCAGGGTCTTGGCTATGGCTACACCTTC
TRBD1,TRBJ2-4,NA,TRBV28,CASRQQGKNIQYF,TGTGCCAGCAGACAACAGGGGAAAAACATTCAGTACTTC
TRBD2,TRBJ2-2,NA,TRBV3-1/TRBV3-2,CASSPWTSGNLRDTGELFF,TGTGCCAGCAGCCCATGGACTAGCGGGAACCTTCGGGACACCGGGGAGCTGTTTTTT
TRBD2,TRBJ2-2,NA,TRBV11-2,CASRPGPRRKGLGAGELFF,TGTGCCAGCAGACCCGGCCCCCGTAGAAAAGGACTAGGCGCCGGGGAGCTGTTTTTT